This TCR beta chain was identified in a study of regulatory T cells in long-lasting Graves disease. Indicated time point: persistent/refractory GD, antithyroid drugs over 5 years with positive TRAb. The TCR library was prepared using RNA isolated from PBMCs. Patients all came to the study from an endocrinology department in Xi'an, China. TCR beta libraries were built with iRepertoire HTBI primers and Arm-PCR of CDR3 regions. In the authors' workflow: Looking across samples, the authors found under 75 TRBV and fewer than 15 TRBJ segments. TCRdb reprocessed the multiplex PCR reads via MiXCR and lists one record per CDR3 protein. TCRdb, not the authors, supplied the V and J calls. The sample includes 450,000 or so distinct CDR3 sequences, 20% to 25% of them seen just once. In regard to this clonotype: Its specificity is not known.

Whole-study results and caveats: Persistent disease was associated with favored TRBV28 usage and with favored use of TRBJ1-2 and TRBJ2-5. Reduced TCR diversity was observed in persistent Graves' patients versus newly diagnosed patients.

CDR3 length equals 10 residues. V gave up 6 bases and J gave up 8 bases, with 5 bases separating them. The sample consisted of peripheral blood mononuclear cells (PBMCs), taken when the disease was refractory, from a patient treated with antithyroid drugs. This chain uses TRBV12-3 or TRBV12-4 with TRBJ2-1; D perhaps matches TRBD2 (5 bases). The source of this sequence is a female donor with Graves disease. CDR3 in DNA: TGTGCCAGCAGCGGGGATGAGCAGTTCTTC. Translation gives CASSGDEQFF.